Given below is one T cell receptor beta chain in context. This CDR3 is built from 15 residues. Trimming cost V 0 bases and J 4 bases; bases outside gene matches: 2. In germline, CDR1 is SGDLS, CDR2 YYNGEE. This record belongs to a study of blood T cell repertoires in COVID-19. About the study: There were acute and convalescent COVID-19 samples, and they came from the United States, Italy and Spain.

Measured with immunoSEQ multiplex PCR; TCRdb has only the in-frame clones, and not every one. The sample comprises roughly 190,000 clones, roughly 86% of which are singletons, and 2.5% to 4% rests with the top ten. This chain joins TRBV9 and TRBJ2-1; 9 bases are a match to TRBD2. Sequenced input: peripheral blood. The TCR originated in a man between 65 and 80 years old with acute or convalescent COVID-19. The CDR3 nucleotides read TGTGCCAGCAGCGTAGACAGCGGGAGGTACAATGAGCAGTTCTTC. This encodes CASSVDSGRYNEQFF. The full variable domain, its missing parts supplied by reference TRBV9 and TRBJ2-1, is DSGVTQTPKHLITATGQRVTLRCSPRSGDLSVYWYQQSLDQGLQFLIQYYNGEERAKGNILERFSAQQFPDLHSELNLSSLELGDSALYFCASSVDSGRYNEQFFGPGTRLTVL.